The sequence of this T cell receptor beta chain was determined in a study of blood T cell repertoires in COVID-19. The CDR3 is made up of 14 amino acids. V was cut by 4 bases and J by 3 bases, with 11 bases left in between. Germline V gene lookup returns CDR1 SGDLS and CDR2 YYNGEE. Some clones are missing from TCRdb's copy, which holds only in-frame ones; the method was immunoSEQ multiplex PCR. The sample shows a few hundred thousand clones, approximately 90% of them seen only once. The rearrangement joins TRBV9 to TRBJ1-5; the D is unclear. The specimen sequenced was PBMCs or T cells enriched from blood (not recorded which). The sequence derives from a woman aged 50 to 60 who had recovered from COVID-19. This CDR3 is CASSLGGNNQPQHF. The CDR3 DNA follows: TGTGCCAGCAGCCTAGGAGGGAACAATCAGCCCCAGCATTTT.